This T cell receptor (beta chain) was profiled in a study of blood T cell repertoires in COVID-19. Participants had their cohort set by participant-reported clinical history. Trimming took 4 bases from V and 4 from J; bases not matched to a gene: 9. Germline V gene sequence: CDR1 SGHVS, CDR2 FNYEAQ. The CDR3 extends over 16 amino acids. Clones were read by immunoSEQ multiplex PCR, and TCRdb kept only the in-frame ones, dropping some. The sample comprises 240,000 or so clones, more than 85% of which are singletons, and just under 9% rests with the top ten. The chain joins TRBV7-6 to TRBJ2-1, with 8 nucleotides matching TRBD2. Sequencing was performed on PBMCs or T cells enriched from blood (not recorded which). This sequence was found in a man between 40 and 49 years old who had recovered from COVID-19. The CDR3 region is CASSYPGGPRYNEQFF. The DNA of the CDR3 is TGTGCCAGCAGCTACCCGGGAGGGCCTAGGTACAATGAGCAGTTCTTC.